This TCR beta chain was sequenced in a study of OX40 agonist ivuxolimab in advanced cancers. Across the study: Partial responses were observed in three patients, of whom one had hepatocellular carcinoma and two had cutaneous melanoma.

Profiled with immunoSEQ multiplex PCR; TCRdb holds only in-frame clones, not every one. Here the sample spans around 50,000 clones, more than 85% being singletons. The V gene's germline CDR1 is SGHAT and CDR2 FQNNGV. The CDR3 contains 15 residues. J gave up 3 bases and V 6 bases, and 3 bases lay outside the gene matches. To note about this clone: Its antigen is unidentified.

Points from the study as a whole: Antigen specificity of clonally expanded peripheral T cells was not established. Clonal expansion among partial responders at 0.1-3.0 mg/kg ranked near the lowest. It was also the case that some nonresponders had low normalized T-cell clonal expansion.

This sequence originates from an adult with an advanced solid tumor such as melanoma, head and neck, liver or kidney cancer. This sample comprised CD4+ or CD8+ T cells sorted from blood, obtained in a trial of the OX40 agonist ivuxolimab. This chain links TRBV11-2 with TRBJ2-7, with TRBD2 identical over 15 bases. The CDR3 region has the DNA TGTGCCAGCAGTTGGACTAGCGGGAGGGTCTACGAGCAGTACTTC. It translates to CASSWTSGRVYEQYF.